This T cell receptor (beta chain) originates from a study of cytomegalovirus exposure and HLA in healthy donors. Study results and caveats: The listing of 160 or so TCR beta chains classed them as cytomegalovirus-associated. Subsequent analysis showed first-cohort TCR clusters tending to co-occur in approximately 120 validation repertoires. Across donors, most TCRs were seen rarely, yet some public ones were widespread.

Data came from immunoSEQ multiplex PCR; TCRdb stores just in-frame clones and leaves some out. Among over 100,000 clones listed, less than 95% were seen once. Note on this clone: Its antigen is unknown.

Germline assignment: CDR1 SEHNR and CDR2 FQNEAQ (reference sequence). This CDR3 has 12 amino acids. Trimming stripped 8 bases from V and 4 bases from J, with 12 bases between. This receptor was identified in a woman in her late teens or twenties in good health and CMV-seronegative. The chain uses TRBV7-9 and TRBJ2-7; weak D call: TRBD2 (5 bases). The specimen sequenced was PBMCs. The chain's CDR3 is CASSNRGYEQYF. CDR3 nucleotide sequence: TGTGCCAGCTCAAATCGGGGTTACGAGCAGTACTTC.